This T cell receptor beta chain was observed in a study of OX40 agonist ivuxolimab in advanced cancers. Study information: Patients were given ivuxolimab, an antibody that agonizes OX40 (CD134). Partial responses were achieved by three patients, of whom one had hepatocellular carcinoma and two had cutaneous melanoma.

Findings of the study overall: People who partly responded at 0.1-3.0 mg/kg had some of the least clonal expansion seen. Expanded clones tended on average to be more numerous among CD8+ T cells than CD4+.

Trimming cost V 6 bases and J 4 bases, with 13 bases left between them. The CDR3 runs to 14 residues. CDR1 is SGHTA, CDR2 FQGNSA, per germline. The table came from immunoSEQ multiplex PCR; TCRdb's copy has only in-frame clones and leaves some out. The table records 110,000 or so clones, approximately 90% of them present only once. A note on this clone: Its antigen is unidentified.

The gene calls are TRBV7-2 and TRBJ2-1; D might be TRBD2 (5 bases). The origin of this receptor is an adult with an advanced solid tumor such as melanoma, head and neck, liver or kidney cancer. This specimen was CD4+ or CD8+ T cells sorted from blood, taken in a trial of the OX40 agonist ivuxolimab. CDR3 amino acids: CASSQDRGYNEQFF. The CDR3 nucleotides are TGTGCCAGCAGTCAAGACCGGGGATACAATGAGCAGTTCTTC.